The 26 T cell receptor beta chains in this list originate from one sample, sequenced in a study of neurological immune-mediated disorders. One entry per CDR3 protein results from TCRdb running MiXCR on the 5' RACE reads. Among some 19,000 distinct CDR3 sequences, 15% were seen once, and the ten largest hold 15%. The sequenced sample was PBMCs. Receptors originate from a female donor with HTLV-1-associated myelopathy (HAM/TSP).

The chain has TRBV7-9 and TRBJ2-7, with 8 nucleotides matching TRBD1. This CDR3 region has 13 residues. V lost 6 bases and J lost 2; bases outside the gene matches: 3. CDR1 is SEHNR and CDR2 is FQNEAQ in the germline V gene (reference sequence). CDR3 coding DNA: TGTGCCAGCAGACCGGACAGGGCCTACGAGCAGTACTTC. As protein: CASRPDRAYEQYF. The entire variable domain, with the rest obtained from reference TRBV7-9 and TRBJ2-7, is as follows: DTGVSQNPRHKITKRGQNVTFRCDPISEHNRLYWYRQTLGQGPEFLTYFQNEAQLEKSRLLSDRFSAERPKGSFSTLEIQRTEQGDSAMYLCASRPDRAYEQYFGPGTRLTVT.

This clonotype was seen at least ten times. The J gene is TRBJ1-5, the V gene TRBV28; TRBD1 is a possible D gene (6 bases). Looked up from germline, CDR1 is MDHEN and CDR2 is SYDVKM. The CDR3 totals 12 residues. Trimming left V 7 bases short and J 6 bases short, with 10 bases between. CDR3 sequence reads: CASTTGFQPQHF. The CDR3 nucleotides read TGTGCCAGCACCACAGGGTTTCAGCCCCAGCATTTT.

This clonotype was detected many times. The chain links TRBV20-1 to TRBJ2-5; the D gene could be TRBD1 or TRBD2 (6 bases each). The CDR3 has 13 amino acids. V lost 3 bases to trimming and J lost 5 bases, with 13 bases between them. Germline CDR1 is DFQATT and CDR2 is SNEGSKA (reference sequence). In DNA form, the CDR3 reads TGCAGTGCTAGGGTTACAGGGAGGGAGACCCAGTACTTC. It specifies CSARVTGRETQYF.

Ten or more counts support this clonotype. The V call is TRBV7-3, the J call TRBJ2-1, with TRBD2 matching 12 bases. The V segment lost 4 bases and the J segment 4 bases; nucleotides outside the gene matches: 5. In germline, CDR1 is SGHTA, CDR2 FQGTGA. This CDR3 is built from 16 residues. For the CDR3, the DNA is TGTGCCAGCAGCTCGGGACTAGCGGGCAGGTACAATGAGCAGTTCTTC. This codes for CASSSGLAGRYNEQFF.

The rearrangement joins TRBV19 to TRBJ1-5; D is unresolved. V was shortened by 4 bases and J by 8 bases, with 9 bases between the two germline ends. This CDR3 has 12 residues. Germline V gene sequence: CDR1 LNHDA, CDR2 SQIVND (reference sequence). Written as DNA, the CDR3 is TGTGCCAGTAGTAGACAAGGAGAGCCCCAGCATTTT. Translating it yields CASSRQGEPQHF.

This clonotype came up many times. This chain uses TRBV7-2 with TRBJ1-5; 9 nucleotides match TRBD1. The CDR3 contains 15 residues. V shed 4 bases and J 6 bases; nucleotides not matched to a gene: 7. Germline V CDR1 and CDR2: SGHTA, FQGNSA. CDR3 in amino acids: CASSSGQGRSQPQHF. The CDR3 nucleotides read TGTGCCAGCAGCTCCGGACAGGGGCGGAGTCAGCCCCAGCATTTT. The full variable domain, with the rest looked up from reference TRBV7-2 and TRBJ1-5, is GAGVSQSPSNKVTEKGKDVELRCDPISGHTALYWYRQSLGQGLEFLIYFQGNSAPDKSGLPSDRFSAERTGGSVSTLTIQRTQQEDSAVYLCASSSGQGRSQPQHFGDGTRLSIL.

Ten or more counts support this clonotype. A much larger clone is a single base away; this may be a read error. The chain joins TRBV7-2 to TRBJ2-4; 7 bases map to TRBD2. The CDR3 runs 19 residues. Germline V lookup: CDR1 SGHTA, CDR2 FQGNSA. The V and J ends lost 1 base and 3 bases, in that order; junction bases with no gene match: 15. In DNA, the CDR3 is TGTGCCAGCAGCTTAGGATACGACTCCTGGGGGGGGGTCAAAAACATTCAGTACTTC. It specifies CASSLGYDSWGGVKNIQYF.

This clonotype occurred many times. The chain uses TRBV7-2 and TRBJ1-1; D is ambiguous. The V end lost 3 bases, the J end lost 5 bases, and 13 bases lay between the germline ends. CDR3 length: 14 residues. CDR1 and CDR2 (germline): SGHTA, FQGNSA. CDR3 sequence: CASSFQAAETEAFF. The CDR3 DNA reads TGTGCCAGCAGCTTTCAGGCCGCGGAGACTGAAGCTTTCTTT.

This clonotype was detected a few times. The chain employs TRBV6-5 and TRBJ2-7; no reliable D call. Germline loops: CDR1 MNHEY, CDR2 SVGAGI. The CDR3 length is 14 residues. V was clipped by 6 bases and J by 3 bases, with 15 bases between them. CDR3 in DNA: TGTGCCAGCAGCCCCGCTCCCTCGGGCTACGAGCAGTACTTC. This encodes CASSPAPSGYEQYF.

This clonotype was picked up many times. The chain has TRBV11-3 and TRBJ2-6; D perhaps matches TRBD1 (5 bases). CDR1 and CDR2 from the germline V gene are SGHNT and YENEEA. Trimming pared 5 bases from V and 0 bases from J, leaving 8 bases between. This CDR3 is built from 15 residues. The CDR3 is CASSRDSSGANVLTF. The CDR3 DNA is TGTGCCAGCAGCCGAGACAGCTCTGGGGCCAACGTCCTGACTTTC.

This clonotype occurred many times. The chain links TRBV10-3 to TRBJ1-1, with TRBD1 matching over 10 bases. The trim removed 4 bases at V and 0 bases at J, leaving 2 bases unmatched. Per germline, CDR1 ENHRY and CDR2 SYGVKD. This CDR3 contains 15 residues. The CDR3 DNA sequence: TGTGCCATCAGTGCCGGGACAGGGGTGAACACTGAAGCTTTCTTT. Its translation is CAISAGTGVNTEAFF.

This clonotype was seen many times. The CDR3 nucleotides are TGTGCCAGCAGTTTTGGGGACACAGATACGCAGTATTTT. Encoded protein: CASSFGDTDTQYF. The V and J genes are TRBV12-3 or TRBV12-4 and TRBJ2-3, with D unresolved. The CDR3 contains 13 residues. V shed 3 bases and J shed 2 bases, with 6 bases lying between them.

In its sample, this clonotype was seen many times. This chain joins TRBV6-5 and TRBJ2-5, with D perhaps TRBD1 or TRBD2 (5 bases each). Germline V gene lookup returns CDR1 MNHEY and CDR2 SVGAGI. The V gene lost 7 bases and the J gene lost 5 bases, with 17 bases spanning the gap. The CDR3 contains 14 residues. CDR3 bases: TGTGCCAGCACCCCGCCGGGGCTGCTGGAGACCCAGTACTTC. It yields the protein CASTPPGLLETQYF.

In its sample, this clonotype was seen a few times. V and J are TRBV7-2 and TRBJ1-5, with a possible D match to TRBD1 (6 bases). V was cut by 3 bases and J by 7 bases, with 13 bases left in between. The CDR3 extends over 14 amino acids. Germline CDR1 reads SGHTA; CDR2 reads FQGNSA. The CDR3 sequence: CASSFRGGGQPQHF. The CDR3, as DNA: TGTGCCAGCAGCTTCCGGGGGGGCGGCCAGCCCCAGCATTTT.

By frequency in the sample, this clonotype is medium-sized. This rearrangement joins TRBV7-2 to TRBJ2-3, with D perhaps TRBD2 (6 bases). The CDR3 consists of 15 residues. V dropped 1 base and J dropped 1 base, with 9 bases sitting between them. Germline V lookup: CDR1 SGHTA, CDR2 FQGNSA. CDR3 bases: TGTGCCAGCAGCTTAGACTCGGGGGGCACAGATACGCAGTATTTT. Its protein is CASSLDSGGTDTQYF.

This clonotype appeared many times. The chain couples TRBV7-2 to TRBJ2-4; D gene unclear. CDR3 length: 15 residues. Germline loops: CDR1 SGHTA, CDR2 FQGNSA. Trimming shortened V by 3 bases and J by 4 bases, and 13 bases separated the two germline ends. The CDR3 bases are TGTGCCAGCAGCTTCCTAGATGGGCAAAAAAACATTCAGTACTTC. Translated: CASSFLDGQKNIQYF.

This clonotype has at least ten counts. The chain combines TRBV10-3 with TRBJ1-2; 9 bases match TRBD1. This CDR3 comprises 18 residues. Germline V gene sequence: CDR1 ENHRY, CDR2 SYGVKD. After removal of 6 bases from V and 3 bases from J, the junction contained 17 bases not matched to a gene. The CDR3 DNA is TGTGCCATCAGCCCCTTGCCGGACAGGGGAAATCTTTACTATGGCTACACCTTC. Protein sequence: CAISPLPDRGNLYYGYTF.

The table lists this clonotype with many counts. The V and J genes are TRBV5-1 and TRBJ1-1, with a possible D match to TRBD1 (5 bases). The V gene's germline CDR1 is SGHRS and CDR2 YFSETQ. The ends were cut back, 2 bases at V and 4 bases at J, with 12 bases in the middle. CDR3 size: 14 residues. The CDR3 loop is CASSFGTGGTEAFF. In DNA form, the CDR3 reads TGCGCCAGCAGCTTTGGCACAGGTGGCACTGAAGCTTTCTTT.

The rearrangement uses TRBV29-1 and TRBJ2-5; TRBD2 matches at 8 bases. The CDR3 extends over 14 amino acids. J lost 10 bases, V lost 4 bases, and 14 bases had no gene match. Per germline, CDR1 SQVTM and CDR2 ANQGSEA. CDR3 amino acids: CSVGFQGTREGQYF. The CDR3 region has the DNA TGCAGCGTTGGTTTCCAGGGCACCCGGGAGGGCCAGTACTTC.

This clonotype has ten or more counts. CDR3 coding DNA: TGTGCCATCAGTGAGTCGATGCGCAACAATGAGCAGTTCTTC. Protein product: CAISESMRNNEQFF. This chain uses TRBV10-3 with TRBJ2-1, with D hard to call. Germline V gene sequence: CDR1 ENHRY, CDR2 SYGVKD. Trimming stripped 0 bases from V and 5 bases from J, with 8 bases between. The length of the CDR3 is 14 residues.

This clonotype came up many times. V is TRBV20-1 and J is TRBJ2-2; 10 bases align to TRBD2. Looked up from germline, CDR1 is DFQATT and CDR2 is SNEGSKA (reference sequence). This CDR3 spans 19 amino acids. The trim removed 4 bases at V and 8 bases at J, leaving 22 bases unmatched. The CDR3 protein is CSATNPRGSGGEREGELFF. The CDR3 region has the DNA TGCAGTGCTACGAACCCGCGGGGAAGCGGGGGGGAACGAGAAGGGGAGCTGTTTTTT.

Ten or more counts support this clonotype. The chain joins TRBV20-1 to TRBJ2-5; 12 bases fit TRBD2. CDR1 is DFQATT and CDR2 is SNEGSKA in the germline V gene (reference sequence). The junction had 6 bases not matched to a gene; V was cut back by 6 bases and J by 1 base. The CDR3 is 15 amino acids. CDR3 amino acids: CSARTSGALQETQYF. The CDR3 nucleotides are TGCAGTGCGAGGACTAGCGGGGCACTCCAAGAGACCCAGTACTTC.

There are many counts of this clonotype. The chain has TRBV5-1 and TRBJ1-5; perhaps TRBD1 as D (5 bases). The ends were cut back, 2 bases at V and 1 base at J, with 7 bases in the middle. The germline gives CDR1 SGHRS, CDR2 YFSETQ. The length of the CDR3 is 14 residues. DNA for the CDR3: TGCGCCAGCAGCTTTGGGGGAAGCAATCAGCCCCAGCATTTT. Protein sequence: CASSFGGSNQPQHF. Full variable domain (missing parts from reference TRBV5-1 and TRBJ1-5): KAGVTQTPRYLIKTRGQQVTLSCSPISGHRSVSWYQQTPGQGLQFLFEYFSETQRNKGNFPGRFSGRQFSNSRSEMNVSTLELGDSALYLCASSFGGSNQPQHFGDGTRLSIL.

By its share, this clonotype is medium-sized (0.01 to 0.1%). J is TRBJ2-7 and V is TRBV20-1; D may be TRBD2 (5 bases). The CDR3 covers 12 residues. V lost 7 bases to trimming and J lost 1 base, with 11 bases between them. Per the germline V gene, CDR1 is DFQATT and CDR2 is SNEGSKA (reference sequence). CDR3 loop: CSGSGSSYEQYF. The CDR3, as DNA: TGCAGTGGGTCGGGATCTTCCTACGAGCAGTACTTC.

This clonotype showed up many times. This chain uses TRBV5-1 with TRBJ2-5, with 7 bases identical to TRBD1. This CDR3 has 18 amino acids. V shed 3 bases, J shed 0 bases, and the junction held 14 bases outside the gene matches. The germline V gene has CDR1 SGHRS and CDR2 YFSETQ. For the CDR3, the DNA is TGCGCCAGCAGCTGGGGCCTTAAACAGGGGAGTCACCAAGAGACCCAGTACTTC. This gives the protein CASSWGLKQGSHQETQYF.

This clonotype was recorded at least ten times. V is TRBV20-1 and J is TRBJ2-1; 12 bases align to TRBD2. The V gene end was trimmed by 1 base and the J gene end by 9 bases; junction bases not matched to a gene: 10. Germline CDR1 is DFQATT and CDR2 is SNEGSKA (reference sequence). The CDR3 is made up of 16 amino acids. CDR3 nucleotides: TGCAGTGCTAGAGCTTCCGGACTAGCGGGAATCGGTGAGCAGTTCTTC. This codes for CSARASGLAGIGEQFF.